This T cell receptor (beta chain) was identified during a study of T cell responses to AZD1222 COVID-19 vaccine. A word on this clone: The antigen is unknown.

Overall study results and limits: Spike-specific TCR depth and breadth grew after two AZD1222 doses. Among the donors, most were white British and more were female, and clonal diversity was possibly underestimated. No day 14 peak samples; only post-peak repertoires were characterized. Close to half of spike-specific TCRs reportedly recognize unmutated variant regions.

Sequencing used immunoSEQ multiplex PCR; TCRdb keeps in-frame clones, though not all of them. The data contain 85,000 to 130,000 clones, approximately 91% of them singletons. With 5 bases clipped from V and 1 base from J, the junction kept 5 bases outside the gene matches. This CDR3 is built from 15 residues. The germline V gene has CDR1 SEHNR and CDR2 FQNEAQ (reference sequence). This clonotype was obtained from an adult in good health. Sequenced material: peripheral blood, taken on day 0 of AZD1222 vaccination. The rearrangement joins TRBV7-9 to TRBJ2-3; 8 bases fit TRBD2. The CDR3 DNA follows: TGTGCCAGCAGCACCATAGCGGGACGCACAGATACGCAGTATTTT. Its protein product is CASSTIAGRTDTQYF.